The clone carrying this T cell receptor (beta chain) has only a few counts. Its antigen is unknown. Clones were read by immunoSEQ multiplex PCR, and TCRdb kept only the in-frame ones, dropping some. In the table there are about 40,000 clones, 75% to 90% of which are singletons. The record originates from a study of T cell responses to AZD1222 COVID-19 vaccine. Study results and caveats: Vaccine-related CD4 TCRs covered spike, predominating at 160-218 and 743-854. Mostly white British, mostly female donors; authors suggested clonal diversity may be underestimated. In the spike-specific TCR repertoire, nearly half reportedly target unmutated variant regions.

The CDR3 length is 15 residues. Germline assignment: CDR1 MNHNS and CDR2 SASEGT. V was clipped by 3 bases and J by 6 bases; unmatched bases: 6. Pooled samples include second doses given at about 4 or 12 weeks. The clonotype was recovered from an adult who received the AZD1222 COVID-19 vaccine. The sequences come from peripheral blood, collected 28 days after the second AZD1222 dose. The chain recombines TRBV6-1 with TRBJ1-1, with 11 bases identical to TRBD1. CDR3 coding DNA: TGTGCCAGCAGTGAGGGGACAGGGGGTTTCTCTGAAGCTTTCTTT. Translation: CASSEGTGGFSEAFF.